This is a list of T cell receptor beta chains from one sample in a study of T-cell memory formation after mild COVID-19. TCRdb passed the 5' RACE reads through MiXCR, listing each CDR3 protein once. The data contain about 240,000 distinct CDR3 sequences, 8.5% to 9.5% of them singletons. The sequencing input was PBMCs or a T cell subset sorted from them (not recorded which). The receptors shown here come from a man aged 18 to 35 who had mild COVID-19 (a few samples of this study predate the infection). Cell type and time point are not known. CDR3s include the opening cysteine and the closing phenylalanine or tryptophan. Each record gives: D gene, clone size, V gene, J gene, CDR3 length, CDR3 protein, CDR3 DNA. A D gene is named only where the DNA matches it firmly. Clone size is given for some rows only: seen once, a few or many times, or a class if the clone is expanded.

d_call: -
clone_size: -
v_call: TRBV5-1
j_call: TRBJ2-3
cdr3_length: 13
cdr3_aa: CASSLEAADTQYF
cdr3_nt: TGCGCCAGCAGCTTGGAGGCGGCCGATACGCAGTATTTT

d_call: TRBD1
clone_size: -
v_call: TRBV4-2
j_call: TRBJ2-7
cdr3_length: 15
cdr3_aa: CASSLLTGVVDEQYF
cdr3_nt: TGTGCCAGCAGCCTCCTGACAGGGGTTGTAGACGAGCAGTACTTC

d_call: -
clone_size: many
v_call: TRBV4-3
j_call: TRBJ2-1
cdr3_length: 14
cdr3_aa: CASSQDRGGNEQFF
cdr3_nt: TGCGCCAGCAGCCAAGACAGGGGGGGGAATGAGCAGTTCTTC

d_call: TRBD1
clone_size: -
v_call: TRBV4-1
j_call: TRBJ2-3
cdr3_length: 14
cdr3_aa: CASRDRGLTDTQYF
cdr3_nt: TGCGCCAGCAGGGACAGGGGGTTGACAGATACGCAGTATTTT

d_call: -
clone_size: many
v_call: TRBV10-3
j_call: TRBJ2-2
cdr3_length: 12
cdr3_aa: CAIRIFTGELFF
cdr3_nt: TGTGCCATCAGAATATTCACCGGGGAGCTGTTTTTT

d_call: -
clone_size: -
v_call: TRBV7-2
j_call: TRBJ1-5
cdr3_length: 15
cdr3_aa: CASSLEGRGHQPQHF
cdr3_nt: TGTGCCAGCAGCTTAGAGGGCAGGGGACATCAGCCCCAGCATTTT

d_call: TRBD2
clone_size: -
v_call: TRBV5-1
j_call: TRBJ2-1
cdr3_length: 16
cdr3_aa: CASSPLTSGVKDEQFF
cdr3_nt: TGCGCCAGCAGCCCCTTAACTAGCGGGGTGAAAGATGAGCAGTTCTTC

d_call: -
clone_size: few
v_call: TRBV6-5
j_call: TRBJ1-5
cdr3_length: 13
cdr3_aa: CASGGSANQPQHF
cdr3_nt: TGTGCCAGCGGGGGGTCGGCCAATCAGCCCCAGCATTTT

d_call: -
clone_size: many
v_call: TRBV7-2
j_call: TRBJ2-3
cdr3_length: 18
cdr3_aa: CASSLGVRPPPESDTQYF
cdr3_nt: TGTGCCAGCAGCTTGGGGGTGCGGCCTCCCCCGGAATCCGATACGCAGTATTTT

d_call: TRBD1
clone_size: few
v_call: TRBV11-2
j_call: TRBJ1-4
cdr3_length: 12
cdr3_aa: CASSLGDRALFF
cdr3_nt: TGTGCCAGCAGCTTAGGCGACAGGGCACTGTTTTTT

d_call: -
clone_size: many
v_call: TRBV6-5
j_call: TRBJ1-1
cdr3_length: 13
cdr3_aa: CASSYSQGTEAFF
cdr3_nt: TGTGCCAGCAGTTACTCCCAGGGGACTGAAGCTTTCTTT